This T cell receptor beta chain was sequenced during a study of blood T cell repertoires in COVID-19. On the study more broadly: The origin of the acute and convalescent COVID-19 samples was the United States, Italy and Spain. The analysed material was cDNA or gDNA that came from T cells, B-cell-depleted T cells, or PBMCs.

Germline CDR1 LGHDT, CDR2 YNNKEL (reference sequence). CDR3 length: 15 amino acids. J lost 7 bases, V lost 2 bases, and 9 bases had no gene match. Study processing details: By means of reference gene primer amplification, nucleated cell counts were estimated. Libraries were prepared by immunoSEQ multiplex PCR; TCRdb keeps only in-frame clonotypes and omits some of them. V, J and clone size reflect that table, while D and trimming were determined from the DNA. Altogether 150,000 or so clones are present, 80% to 90% being singletons, with the ten largest covering roughly 8.4%. This clonotype originated in a human donor with acute or convalescent COVID-19. The donor label of this sample is uncertain. Sequenced: peripheral blood. V gene TRBV3-1 (or the pseudogene TRBV3-2) combines with J gene TRBJ1-1, with 8 bases lining up with TRBD1. The CDR3 reads CASSQRTGTRIEAFF. CDR3 nucleotide sequence: TGTGCCAGCAGCCAACGGACAGGGACCCGCATTGAAGCTTTCTTT.